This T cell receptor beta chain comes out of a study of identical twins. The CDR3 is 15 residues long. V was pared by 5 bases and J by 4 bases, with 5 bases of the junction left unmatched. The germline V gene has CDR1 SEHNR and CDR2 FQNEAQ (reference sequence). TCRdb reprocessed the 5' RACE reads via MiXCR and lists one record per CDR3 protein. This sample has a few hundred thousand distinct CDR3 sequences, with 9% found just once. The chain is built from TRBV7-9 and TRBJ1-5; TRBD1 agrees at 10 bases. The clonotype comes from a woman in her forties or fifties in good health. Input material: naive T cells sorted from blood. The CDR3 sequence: CASSVGTGENQPQHF. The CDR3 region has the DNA TGTGCCAGCAGCGTCGGGACAGGGGAAAATCAGCCCCAGCATTTT. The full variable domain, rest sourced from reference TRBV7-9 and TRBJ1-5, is DTGVSQNPRHKITKRGQNVTFRCDPISEHNRLYWYRQTLGQGPEFLTYFQNEAQLEKSRLLSDRFSAERPKGSFSTLEIQRTEQGDSAMYLCASSVGTGENQPQHFGDGTRLSIL.